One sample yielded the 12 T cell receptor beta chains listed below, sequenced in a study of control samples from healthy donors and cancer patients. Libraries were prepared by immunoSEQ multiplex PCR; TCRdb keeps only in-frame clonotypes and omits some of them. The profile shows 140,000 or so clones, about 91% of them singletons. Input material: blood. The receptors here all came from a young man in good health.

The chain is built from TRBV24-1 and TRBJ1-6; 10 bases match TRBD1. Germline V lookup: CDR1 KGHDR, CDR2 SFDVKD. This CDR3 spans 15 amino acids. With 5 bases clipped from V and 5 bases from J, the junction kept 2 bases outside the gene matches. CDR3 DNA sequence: TGTGCCACCAGTGGAGGGACAGGGGATAATTCACCCCTCCACTTT. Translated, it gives CATSGGTGDNSPLHF.

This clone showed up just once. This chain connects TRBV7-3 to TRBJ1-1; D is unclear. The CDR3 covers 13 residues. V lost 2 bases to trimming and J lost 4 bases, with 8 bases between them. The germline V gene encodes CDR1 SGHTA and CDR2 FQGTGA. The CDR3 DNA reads TGTGCCAGCAGCTTAGGGCAGAGCACTGAAGCTTTCTTT. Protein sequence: CASSLGQSTEAFF.

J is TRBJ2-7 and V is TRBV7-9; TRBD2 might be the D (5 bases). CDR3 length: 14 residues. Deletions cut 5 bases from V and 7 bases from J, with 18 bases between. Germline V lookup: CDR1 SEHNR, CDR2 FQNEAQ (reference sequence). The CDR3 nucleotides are TGTGCCAGCAGCCCCCATTCCCTACCGGGGGAGCAGTACTTC. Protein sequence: CASSPHSLPGEQYF.

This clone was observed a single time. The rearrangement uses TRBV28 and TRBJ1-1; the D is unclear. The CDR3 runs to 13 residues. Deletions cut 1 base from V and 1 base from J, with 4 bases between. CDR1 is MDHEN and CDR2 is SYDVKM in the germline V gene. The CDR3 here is CASSLSWNTEAFF. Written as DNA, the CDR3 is TGTGCCAGCAGTTTATCGTGGAACACTGAAGCTTTCTTT.

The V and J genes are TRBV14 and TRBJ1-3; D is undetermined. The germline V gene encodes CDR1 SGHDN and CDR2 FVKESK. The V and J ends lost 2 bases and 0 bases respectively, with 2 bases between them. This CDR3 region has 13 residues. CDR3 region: CASSQSSGNTIYF. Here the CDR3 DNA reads TGTGCCAGCAGCCAATCCTCTGGAAACACCATATATTTT.

The CDR3 protein is CASSPTGNTEAFF. The CDR3 region has the DNA TGTGCCAGCAGCCCGACAGGGAACACTGAAGCTTTCTTT. This chain joins TRBV11-2 and TRBJ1-1; D is possibly TRBD1 (6 bases). Between the trimmed V and J ends, which lost 5 bases and 1 base, there was a span of 8 bases. The length of the CDR3 is 13 residues. The V gene's germline CDR1 is SGHAT and CDR2 FQNNGV.

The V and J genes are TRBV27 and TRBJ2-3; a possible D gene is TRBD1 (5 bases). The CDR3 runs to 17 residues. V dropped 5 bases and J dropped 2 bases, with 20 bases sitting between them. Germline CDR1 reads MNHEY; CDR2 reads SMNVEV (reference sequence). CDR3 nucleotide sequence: TGTGCCAGCAGTCGATCGACAGCGACGAGTTTCACAGATACGCAGTATTTT. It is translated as CASSRSTATSFTDTQYF.

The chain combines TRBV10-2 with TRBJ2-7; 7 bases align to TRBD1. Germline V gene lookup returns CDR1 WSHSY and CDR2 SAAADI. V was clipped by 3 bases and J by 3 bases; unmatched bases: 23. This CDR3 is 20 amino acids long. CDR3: CASSDGRIDRAPNTFYEQYF. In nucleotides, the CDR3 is TGCGCCAGCAGTGATGGTCGAATTGACAGGGCCCCTAATACCTTCTACGAGCAGTACTTC.

The CDR3 reads CASSELGQGAFDYGYTF. The DNA for the CDR3 is TGTGCCAGCAGTGAATTAGGGCAGGGGGCTTTCGACTATGGCTACACCTTC. The chain links TRBV25-1 to TRBJ1-2; 8 bases are a match to TRBD1. V shed 1 base, J shed 3 bases, and the junction held 10 bases outside the gene matches. Germline CDR1 reads MGHDK; CDR2 reads SYGVNS. The CDR3 covers 17 residues.

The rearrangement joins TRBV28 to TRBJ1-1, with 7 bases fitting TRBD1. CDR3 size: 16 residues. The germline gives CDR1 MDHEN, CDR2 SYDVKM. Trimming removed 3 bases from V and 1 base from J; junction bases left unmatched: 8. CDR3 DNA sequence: TGTGCCAGCAGTTTCCTACAGGGGTACGAGAACACTGAAGCTTTCTTT. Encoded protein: CASSFLQGYENTEAFF.

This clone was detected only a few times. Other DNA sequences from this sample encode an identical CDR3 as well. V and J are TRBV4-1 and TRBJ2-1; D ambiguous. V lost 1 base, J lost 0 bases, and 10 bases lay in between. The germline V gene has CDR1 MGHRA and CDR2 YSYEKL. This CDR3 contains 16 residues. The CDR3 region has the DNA TGCGCCAGCAGCCAAGTTGACCTAATCTCCTACAATGAGCAGTTCTTC. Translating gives CASSQVDLISYNEQFF.

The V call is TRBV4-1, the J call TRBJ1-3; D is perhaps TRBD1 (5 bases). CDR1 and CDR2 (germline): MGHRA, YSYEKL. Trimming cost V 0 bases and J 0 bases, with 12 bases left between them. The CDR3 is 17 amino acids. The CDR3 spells CASSQEGTPSSGNTIYF. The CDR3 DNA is TGCGCCAGCAGCCAAGAAGGGACTCCAAGCTCTGGAAACACCATATATTTT.